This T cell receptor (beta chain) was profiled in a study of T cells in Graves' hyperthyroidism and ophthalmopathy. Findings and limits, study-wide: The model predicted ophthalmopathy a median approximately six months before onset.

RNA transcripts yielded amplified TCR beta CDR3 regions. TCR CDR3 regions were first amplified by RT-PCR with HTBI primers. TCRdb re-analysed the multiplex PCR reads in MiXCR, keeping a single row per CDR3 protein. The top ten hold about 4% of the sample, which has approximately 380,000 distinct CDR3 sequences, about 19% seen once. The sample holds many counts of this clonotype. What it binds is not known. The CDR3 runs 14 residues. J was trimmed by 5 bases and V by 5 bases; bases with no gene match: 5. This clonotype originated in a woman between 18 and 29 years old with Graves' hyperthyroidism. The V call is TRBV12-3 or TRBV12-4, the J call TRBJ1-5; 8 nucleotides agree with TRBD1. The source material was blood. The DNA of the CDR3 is TGTGCCAGCAGTCTACAGGGGGTCGATCAGCCCCAGCATTTT. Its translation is CASSLQGVDQPQHF.